What follows are 13 T cell receptor beta chains derived from one specimen sequenced in a study of blood T cells in healthy people across ages. The authors ran a second PCR of 7 to 11 cycles using a sample-barcoded 5' primer and a J-beta primer mix. From the 5' RACE reads, TCRdb called clonotypes with MiXCR, one entry per CDR3 protein. The data show 1,300,000 or so distinct CDR3 sequences, roughly 60% seen once. Sample: blood. These receptor sequences come from a man aged 18 to 35 in good health.

In this sample, this clonotype turned up many times. V and J are TRBV12-3 or TRBV12-4 and TRBJ2-7; tentatively, D is TRBD1 (6 bases). This CDR3 comprises 13 residues. The ends were cut back, 7 bases at V and 6 bases at J, with 16 bases in the middle. CDR3 sequence reads: CASKSPGTSEQYF. CDR3 DNA sequence: TGTGCCAGCAAAAGTCCTGGGACATCCGAGCAGTACTTC.

CDR3 DNA: TGTGCCAGCAGTCCCTACCCGCAGGGGTTCCACGAGCAGTACTTC. The encoded protein is CASSPYPQGFHEQYF. The rearrangement links TRBV27 to TRBJ2-7, with D perhaps matching TRBD1 (6 bases). V shed 5 bases and J shed 5 bases, with 19 bases lying between them. This CDR3 spans 15 amino acids. Germline V gene data show CDR1 as MNHEY and CDR2 as SMNVEV (reference sequence).

The sample holds a few counts of this clonotype. The chain is built from TRBV6-2 or TRBV6-3 and TRBJ1-2; D remains unclear. The V end was cut by 0 bases, the J end by 8 bases, with 10 bases between. This CDR3 spans 13 amino acids. CDR1 MNHEY and CDR2 SVGEGT come from the germline V gene. CDR3 region: CASSYSASAGYTF. The CDR3 nucleotides read TGTGCCAGCAGTTACTCGGCAAGCGCGGGCTACACCTTC.

The chain is built from TRBV4-1 and TRBJ2-3; 9 nucleotides match TRBD1. Germline assignment: CDR1 MGHRA and CDR2 YSYEKL. There are 16 residues in the CDR3. V dropped 1 base and J dropped 5; count of bases not matched to a gene: 7. CDR3: CASSQGWDRDGDTQYF. For the CDR3, the DNA is TGCGCCAGCAGCCAAGGATGGGACAGGGATGGAGATACGCAGTATTTT.

This clonotype has more than one count but fewer than ten. V is TRBV3-1 and J is TRBJ2-1; D may be TRBD1 (6 bases). Germline CDR1 LGHDT, CDR2 YNNKEL (reference sequence). V was clipped by 2 bases and J by 6 bases, with 14 bases between them. The CDR3 is 15 amino acids. DNA of the CDR3: TGTGCCAGCAGCCAATATGGGGGCTCAAGCAATGAGCAGTTCTTC. Amino acid sequence: CASSQYGGSSNEQFF.

The J gene is TRBJ1-6, the V gene TRBV27; 7 bases fit TRBD1. The CDR3 sequence is 14 residues long. The V gene's germline CDR1 is MNHEY and CDR2 SMNVEV (reference sequence). Trimming cost V 4 bases and J 7 bases; bases outside gene matches: 4. CDR3 DNA: TGTGCCAGCAGTTCACAGGGGTCGAATTCACCCCTCCACTTT. The encoded protein is CASSSQGSNSPLHF.

This sequence joins TRBV2 and TRBJ2-6; D unresolved. Looked up from germline, CDR1 is SNHLY and CDR2 is FYNNEI. Trimming took off 4 bases at V and 0 bases at J, with 7 bases between the two ends. The CDR3 consists of 15 residues. The CDR3 coding sequence is TGTGCCAGCAGTGCCCAGACCTCTGGGGCCAACGTCCTGACTTTC. Its protein product is CASSAQTSGANVLTF. The whole variable domain, remainder taken from reference TRBV2 and TRBJ2-6, is EPEVTQTPSHQVTQMGQEVILRCVPISNHLYFYWYRQILGQKVEFLVSFYNNEISEKSEIFDDQFSVERPDGSNFTLKIRSTKLEDSAMYFCASSAQTSGANVLTFGAGSRLTVL.

This clonotype occurred a few times. The genes are TRBV4-2 and TRBJ2-7, with TRBD1 as a possible D gene (6 bases). This CDR3 has 17 residues. The V end lost 0 bases, the J end lost 5 bases, and 20 bases lay between the germline ends. Germline CDR1 reads LGHNA; CDR2 reads YNFKEQ. CDR3 sequence: CASSQDYLSGGWNEQYF. The CDR3 bases are TGTGCCAGCAGCCAAGATTACCTCAGTGGGGGCTGGAACGAGCAGTACTTC.

V usage is TRBV27 and J usage is TRBJ2-5; 8 bases match TRBD2. CDR3 length: 13 residues. Germline values: CDR1 MNHEY, CDR2 SMNVEV (reference sequence). With V trimmed by 5 bases and J by 4 bases, 3 bases remained unmatched. The CDR3 coding sequence is TGTGCCAGCAGTACCCTAGCGGGAGAGACCCAGTACTTC. Its translation: CASSTLAGETQYF.

The rearrangement uses TRBV11-2 and TRBJ1-1; 8 nucleotides line up with TRBD1. Germline lookup yields CDR1 SGHAT and CDR2 FQNNGV. Germline trimming cut 5 bases from V and 3 bases from J; bases unmatched to any gene: 17. The CDR3 has 18 amino acids. CDR3 bases: TGTGCCAGCAGCCTAGCCCCGCTACAGGGGGGAAAAGACACTGAAGCTTTCTTT. It translates to CASSLAPLQGGKDTEAFF.

V is TRBV4-1 and J is TRBJ2-1; the D gene is possibly TRBD1 (5 bases). The end of the DNA aligns better with TRBJ2-7, so the J call may be wrong. Germline-derived CDR1 and CDR2 are MGHRA and YSYEKL. This CDR3 spans 14 amino acids. The CDR3 bases are TGCGCCAGCAGCCGGGTGGGGCAGTACAATGAGCAGTACTTC. Amino acid sequence: CASSRVGQYNEQYF.

The rearrangement joins TRBV7-9 to TRBJ2-3; D may be TRBD2 (5 bases). CDR1 is SEHNR and CDR2 is FQNEAQ in the germline V gene (reference sequence). The CDR3 is made up of 13 amino acids. The V gene lost 4 bases and the J gene lost 5 bases, with 10 bases spanning the gap. CDR3 loop: CASSSPRGDTQYF. CDR3 sequence (DNA): TGTGCCAGCAGCTCCCCTCGGGGAGATACGCAGTATTTT.

This clonotype was seen only once. The CDR3 sequence is CASSPAPVGCGAFF. CDR3 sequence (DNA): TGTGCCAGCAGTCCAGCTCCTGTAGGATGCGGTGCTTTCTTT. V is TRBV6-1 and J is TRBJ1-1, with D unresolved. V lost 5 bases and J 11 bases, leaving 21 bases between the germline ends. CDR3 size: 14 residues. CDR1 and CDR2 from the germline V gene are MNHNS and SASEGT.